These 27 T cell receptor beta chains came from one sample sequenced in a study of blood T cell repertoires in COVID-19. Some clones are missing from TCRdb's copy, which holds only in-frame ones; the method was immunoSEQ multiplex PCR. The sample records about 480,000 clones, roughly 88% being singletons. Sequenced: PBMCs or T cells enriched from blood (not recorded which). Receptors were obtained from a woman aged 40 to 50 who had recovered from COVID-19.

The V call is TRBV27, the J call TRBJ2-7; TRBD1 aligns across 7 bases. Looked up from germline, CDR1 is MNHEY and CDR2 is SMNVEV (reference sequence). This CDR3 is 14 amino acids long. The ends lost 2 bases at V and 2 bases at J; junction bases unmatched: 3. CDR3 protein: CASSLGDRAYEQYF. The CDR3 bases are TGTGCCAGCAGTTTAGGGGACAGAGCCTACGAGCAGTACTTC.

This clone was seen more than once but under ten times. The chain employs TRBV19 and TRBJ1-5; D possibly corresponds to TRBD1 (6 bases). Germline assignment: CDR1 LNHDA and CDR2 SQIVND (reference sequence). Trimming cost V 6 bases and J 4 bases, with 16 bases left between them. The CDR3 covers 15 residues. The CDR3 loop is CASSTDRLGNQPQHF. CDR3 nucleotides: TGTGCCAGTAGCACAGACAGGCTCGGGAATCAGCCCCAGCATTTT.

This chain joins TRBV7-2 and TRBJ1-2; 7 positions agree with TRBD1. The length of the CDR3 is 14 residues. V lost 5 bases and J lost 2; bases outside the gene matches: 5. CDR1 is SGHTA, CDR2 FQGNSA, per germline. The CDR3 DNA is TGTGCCAGCAGCCTTCAGGGACAGAACTATGGCTACACCTTC. Translation gives CASSLQGQNYGYTF.

This clone was seen only a few times. The chain has TRBV6-1 and TRBJ2-7; D is unclear. Trimming shortened V by 0 bases and J by 3 bases, and 15 bases separated the two germline ends. This CDR3 has 16 residues. Germline CDR1 reads MNHNS; CDR2 reads SASEGT. The DNA for the CDR3 is TGTGCCAGCAGTGAAGCGCTTCGGGTTATATTCTACGAGCAGTACTTC. As protein: CASSEALRVIFYEQYF.

The J gene is TRBJ1-5, the V gene TRBV11-2; D is possibly TRBD1 (5 bases). Germline V gene sequence: CDR1 SGHAT, CDR2 FQNNGV. This CDR3 comprises 15 residues. V was pared by 5 bases and J by 7 bases, with 18 bases between. This chain's CDR3 is CASSPGGGSGQPQHF. The CDR3, as DNA: TGTGCCAGCAGCCCCGGGGGGGGTTCGGGCCAGCCCCAGCATTTT.

The chain recombines TRBV7-8 with TRBJ1-6, with no clear D. The V gene's germline CDR1 is SGHVS and CDR2 FQNEAQ. The CDR3 runs to 13 residues. Trimming pared 5 bases from V and 7 bases from J, leaving 9 bases between. This CDR3 reads CASSRIQNSPLHF. Here the CDR3 DNA reads TGTGCCAGCAGCCGGATACAGAATTCACCCCTCCACTTT.

The chain recombines TRBV7-9 with TRBJ2-5; 9 bases map to TRBD2. The CDR3 loop spans 17 amino acids. V shed 5 bases, J shed 4 bases, and the junction held 14 bases outside the gene matches. CDR1 SEHNR and CDR2 FQNEAQ come from the germline V gene (reference sequence). In nucleotides, the CDR3 is TGTGCCAGCAGCCTGAGCGGGGGGCCTTTGTTCTTAGAGACCCAGTACTTC. It encodes CASSLSGGPLFLETQYF.

The CDR3 DNA reads TGCGCCAGCAGCCCGTGGACACCCAACACCGGGGAGCTGTTTTTT. Translation: CASSPWTPNTGELFF. V usage is TRBV5-1 and J usage is TRBJ2-2, with a tentative D call TRBD1 (5 bases). Trimming took off 4 bases at V and 2 bases at J, with 12 bases between the two ends. The CDR3 is 15 amino acids. From germline, CDR1 is SGHRS and CDR2 YFSETQ.

The chain carries TRBV19 and TRBJ2-2; 7 positions agree with TRBD1. From germline, CDR1 is LNHDA and CDR2 SQIVND (reference sequence). J lost 1 base, V lost 3 bases, and 8 bases had no gene match. The length of the CDR3 is 17 residues. CDR3 loop: CASSIIFRQGNTGELFF. In nucleotides, the CDR3 is TGTGCCAGTAGTATCATCTTCCGACAGGGGAACACCGGGGAGCTGTTTTTT.

CDR3 amino acids: CASRPARAVYNEQFF. CDR3 sequence (DNA): TGTGCCAGCAGACCAGCGAGGGCGGTCTACAATGAGCAGTTCTTC. This chain links TRBV7-2 with TRBJ2-1; D might be TRBD2 (5 bases). Germline lookup yields CDR1 SGHTA and CDR2 FQGNSA. Trimming stripped 6 bases from V and 3 bases from J, with 15 bases between. The length of the CDR3 is 15 residues.

The chain combines TRBV4-1 with TRBJ2-3; 16 nucleotides line up with TRBD2. V shed 0 bases, J shed 6 bases, and the junction held 9 bases outside the gene matches. The CDR3 has 19 residues. In germline, CDR1 is MGHRA, CDR2 YSYEKL. This chain's CDR3 is CASSQDRGTSGRAKDTQYF. CDR3 DNA: TGCGCCAGCAGCCAAGATCGAGGGACTAGCGGGAGGGCCAAGGATACGCAGTATTTT.

The gene calls are TRBV13 and TRBJ2-1; 7 positions match TRBD1. V was pared by 0 bases and J by 13 bases, with 6 bases of the junction left unmatched. Germline V CDR1 and CDR2: PRHDT, FYEKMQ (reference sequence). The CDR3 runs 13 residues. CDR3: CASSLGRTGPQFF. CDR3 in DNA: TGTGCCAGCAGCTTAGGTCGGACAGGCCCTCAGTTCTTC. Filled out from reference TRBV13 and TRBJ2-1, the complete variable domain reads AAGVIQSPRHLIKEKRETATLKCYPIPRHDTVYWYQQGPGQDPQFLISFYEKMQSDKGSIPDRFSAQQFSDYHSELNMSSLELGDSALYFCASSLGRTGPQFFGPGTRLTVL.

This clone was picked up one time. The CDR3 sequence: CASSQDTGRIEQFF. DNA of the CDR3: TGCGCCAGCAGCCAAGATACGGGGAGAATCGAGCAGTTCTTC. The V and J genes are TRBV4-3 and TRBJ2-1, with a weak D call TRBD2 (5 bases). The CDR3 spans 14 residues. CDR1 and CDR2 (germline): LGHNA, YSLEER. V dropped 0 bases and J dropped 10 bases, with 13 bases sitting between them.

V gene TRBV9 combines with J gene TRBJ2-1; 10 bases fit TRBD2. CDR3 length: 15 amino acids. With V trimmed by 3 bases and J by 6 bases, 6 bases remained unmatched. Germline V gene lookup returns CDR1 SGDLS and CDR2 YYNGEE. CDR3 nucleotides: TGTGCCAGCAGCGCGACTAGCGGGCTAGTCAATGAGCAGTTCTTC. It is translated as CASSATSGLVNEQFF.

J is TRBJ2-1 and V is TRBV10-3, with 14 bases fitting TRBD2. The V and J ends lost 8 bases and 4 bases, in that order; junction bases with no gene match: 4. This CDR3 has 15 amino acids. Germline values: CDR1 ENHRY, CDR2 SYGVKD. The CDR3 loop reads CAIGWTSGRYNEQFF. As DNA, the CDR3 is TGTGCCATCGGTTGGACTAGCGGGAGGTACAATGAGCAGTTCTTC.

In its sample, this clone was seen once. The genes are TRBV14 and TRBJ2-2, with a weak D call TRBD2 (5 bases). Germline V CDR1 and CDR2: SGHDN, FVKESK. The V end lost 0 bases, the J end lost 4 bases, and 6 bases lay between the germline ends. The length of the CDR3 is 14 residues. The DNA for the CDR3 is TGTGCCAGCAGCCAAGAACTAGTCACCGGGGAGCTGTTTTTT. This translates into CASSQELVTGELFF.

The chain employs TRBV14 and TRBJ1-3; no firm D call. CDR1 and CDR2 (germline): SGHDN, FVKESK. This CDR3 is built from 17 residues. V was pared by 3 bases and J by 0 bases, with 15 bases between. The CDR3 nucleotides read TGTGCCAGCAGCCATTCAGGATACGAATTCTCTGGAAACACCATATATTTT. Its protein is CASSHSGYEFSGNTIYF. Full variable domain (outside the CDR3, taken from reference TRBV14 and TRBJ1-3): EAGVTQFPSHSVIEKGQTVTLRCDPISGHDNLYWYRRVMGKEIKFLLHFVKESKQDESGMPNNRFLAERTGGTYSTLKVQPAELEDSGVYFCASSHSGYEFSGNTIYFGEGSWLTVV.

The chain combines TRBV4-3 with TRBJ1-5; possible D gene TRBD1, 6 bases. V was pared by 0 bases and J by 6 bases, with 18 bases between. In germline, CDR1 is LGHNA, CDR2 YSLEER. The CDR3 has 17 residues. The CDR3 loop is CASSQDRGRGLSQPQHF. The CDR3, as DNA: TGCGCCAGCAGCCAAGATCGTGGCAGGGGTTTAAGTCAGCCCCAGCATTTT.

The rearrangement joins TRBV25-1 to TRBJ2-1; 12 bases match TRBD2. V trimming: 3 bases; J trimming: 5 bases; junction bases outside the gene matches: 5. This CDR3 is built from 16 residues. Germline V lookup: CDR1 MGHDK, CDR2 SYGVNS. The CDR3 sequence is CASSEIGLAGHNEQFF. CDR3 DNA sequence: TGTGCCAGCAGTGAGATAGGACTAGCGGGGCACAATGAGCAGTTCTTC.

The chain recombines TRBV3-1 (or the pseudogene TRBV3-2) with TRBJ2-7; a possible D gene is TRBD2 (6 bases). The CDR3 sequence is 13 residues long. Trimming removed 0 bases from V and 8 bases from J, with 11 bases in between. Germline lookup yields CDR1 LGHDT and CDR2 YNNKEL (reference sequence). In DNA form, the CDR3 reads TGTGCCAGCAGCCAAGACCTGGGGGGAAAGCAGTACTTC. Protein product: CASSQDLGGKQYF.

The rearrangement links TRBV11-2 to TRBJ2-1; 8 bases fit TRBD2. This CDR3 has 16 residues. V dropped 5 bases and J dropped 8; count of bases not matched to a gene: 14. CDR1 SGHAT and CDR2 FQNNGV come from the germline V gene. CDR3 in amino acids: CASSAGGGTSNHEQFF. The CDR3 DNA is TGTGCCAGCAGCGCCGGAGGGGGGACTAGTAATCATGAGCAGTTCTTC.

The J gene is TRBJ2-1, the V gene TRBV7-2; TRBD1 matches at 8 bases. The germline gives CDR1 SGHTA, CDR2 FQGNSA. This CDR3 is built from 16 residues. The junction had 9 bases not matched to a gene; V was cut back by 4 bases and J by 4 bases. DNA for the CDR3: TGTGCCAGCAGCTCGTCCGGGACAGGAGCGTACAATGAGCAGTTCTTC. It encodes CASSSSGTGAYNEQFF. Together with reference TRBV7-2 and TRBJ2-1, the CDR3 gives the full variable domain: GAGVSQSPSNKVTEKGKDVELRCDPISGHTALYWYRQSLGQGLEFLIYFQGNSAPDKSGLPSDRFSAERTGGSVSTLTIQRTQQEDSAVYLCASSSSGTGAYNEQFFGPGTRLTVL.

The CDR3 is CASSLVPAGPIQPQYF. Written as DNA, the CDR3 is TGTGCCAGCAGCTTAGTTCCGGCGGGACCGATCCAGCCGCAGTATTTT. J is TRBJ2-3 and V is TRBV11-3, with a weak D call TRBD2 (6 bases). CDR1 SGHNT and CDR2 YENEEA come from the germline V gene. Trimming cost V 1 base and J 10 bases, with 21 bases left between them. CDR3 length equals 16 residues.

This clone was observed once. V and J are TRBV5-1 and TRBJ2-3, with D perhaps TRBD2 (6 bases). The CDR3 totals 15 residues. From germline, CDR1 is SGHRS and CDR2 YFSETQ. V was trimmed by 0 bases and J by 11 bases, leaving 19 bases between them. The CDR3 DNA is TGCGCCAGCAGCTTGGCCAGCCAGGGAGGAGAGGAGCAGTATTTT. Protein sequence: CASSLASQGGEEQYF.

V is TRBV3-1 (or the pseudogene TRBV3-2) and J is TRBJ2-1; 9 nucleotides agree with TRBD2. This CDR3 has 15 residues. Trimming removed 6 bases from V and 8 bases from J; junction bases left unmatched: 11. Germline lookup yields CDR1 LGHDT and CDR2 YNNKEL (reference sequence). CDR3 residues: CASSYSGRKWHEQFF. CDR3 nucleotides: TGTGCCAGCAGTTATAGCGGGAGAAAGTGGCATGAGCAGTTCTTC.

This chain connects TRBV28 to TRBJ1-1; D may be TRBD1 (6 bases). CDR1 and CDR2 (germline): MDHEN, SYDVKM. V lost 4 bases, J lost 3 bases, and 9 bases lay in between. The CDR3 contains 13 residues. This chain's CDR3 is CASSYPGDTEAFF. CDR3 DNA: TGTGCCAGCAGTTATCCAGGGGACACTGAAGCTTTCTTT.

The chain is built from TRBV7-2 and TRBJ2-3; D is unresolved. V lost 0 bases to trimming and J lost 6 bases, with 13 bases between them. CDR3 length: 15 residues. Germline-derived CDR1 and CDR2 are SGHTA and FQGNSA. In DNA form, the CDR3 reads TGTGCCAGCAGCTTAGCATCGGGTTCGTCCGATACGCAGTATTTT. The encoded protein is CASSLASGSSDTQYF.